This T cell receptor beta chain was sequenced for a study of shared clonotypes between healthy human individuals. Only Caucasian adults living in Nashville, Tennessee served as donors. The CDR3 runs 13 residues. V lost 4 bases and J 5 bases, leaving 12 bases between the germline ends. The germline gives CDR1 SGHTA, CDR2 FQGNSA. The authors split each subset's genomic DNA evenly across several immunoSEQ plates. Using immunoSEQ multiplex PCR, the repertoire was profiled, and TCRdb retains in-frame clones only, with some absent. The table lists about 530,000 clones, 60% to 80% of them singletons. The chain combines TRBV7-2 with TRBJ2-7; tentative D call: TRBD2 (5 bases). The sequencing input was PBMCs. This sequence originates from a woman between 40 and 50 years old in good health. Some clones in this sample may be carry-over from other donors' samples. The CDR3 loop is CASSSRAGNEQYF. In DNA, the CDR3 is TGTGCCAGCAGCTCTCGCGCCGGGAACGAGCAGTACTTC.